What follows are 20 T cell receptor beta chains derived from one specimen sequenced in a study of Ad26.COV2.S vaccination and SARS-CoV-2 variants. Profiling relied on immunoSEQ multiplex PCR, and the TCRdb table lists in-frame clones only, not all of them. Of fewer than 800,000 clones detected, around 92% appear once; the ten largest clones hold roughly 1.5%. Indicated treatment: 15 to 20 received Ad26.COV2.S at low or high dose, single or two shots; about 5 received placebo; per-sample allocation not given. Material that was analyzed had been drawn on day 63 after the first vaccine or placebo injection. The material sequenced was peripheral blood, taken in a trial of Ad26.COV2.S vaccine versus placebo. Receptors originate from a person aged 18-60 years who received the Ad26.COV2.S COVID-19 vaccine or a placebo.

The rearrangement joins TRBV24-1 to TRBJ2-3, with 11 bases aligning to TRBD2. Germline V lookup: CDR1 KGHDR, CDR2 SFDVKD. V shed 3 bases, J shed 0 bases, and the junction held 4 bases outside the gene matches. The CDR3 contains 17 residues. The CDR3 is CATSDPGTSGSTDTQYF. In DNA form, the CDR3 reads TGTGCCACCAGTGATCCCGGGACTAGCGGTAGCACAGATACGCAGTATTTT.

The chain links TRBV6-5 to TRBJ1-1; 7 bases match TRBD1. The CDR3 totals 14 residues. Germline values: CDR1 MNHEY, CDR2 SVGAGI. The junction had 3 bases not matched to a gene; V was cut back by 2 bases and J by 3 bases. The CDR3 region has the DNA TGTGCCAGCAGTTACAGGGGGCCCTACACTGAAGCTTTCTTT. This encodes CASSYRGPYTEAFF.

The chain couples TRBV30 to TRBJ1-4, with no clear D. Trimming took off 2 bases at V and 4 bases at J, with 8 bases between the two ends. The CDR3 is 13 residues long. Germline V gene lookup returns CDR1 GTSNPN and CDR2 SVGIG (reference sequence). The CDR3 loop reads CAWSRGDNEKLFF. The CDR3 DNA follows: TGTGCCTGGAGTCGTGGGGATAATGAAAAACTGTTTTTT.

V gene TRBV7-6 combines with J gene TRBJ2-7, with unresolved D. The CDR3 spans 11 residues. V lost 4 bases to trimming and J lost 3 bases, with 4 bases between them. Looked up from germline, CDR1 is SGHVS and CDR2 is FNYEAQ. This CDR3 is CASSSHYEQYF. Written as DNA, the CDR3 is TGTGCCAGCAGCTCACACTACGAGCAGTACTTC.

This clone was counted only a few times. This chain joins TRBV18 and TRBJ2-7, with 9 bases fitting TRBD2. CDR3 length equals 15 residues. V shed 2 bases and J 2 bases; nucleotides not matched to a gene: 4. In germline, CDR1 is KGHSH, CDR2 LQKENI. This chain's CDR3 is CASSPEAGGPYEQYF. CDR3 bases: TGTGCCAGCTCACCAGAGGCGGGGGGGCCCTACGAGCAGTACTTC.

This clone was counted many times. The junction departs from germline at one end; a sequencing error may be responsible. The genes are TRBV5-5 and TRBJ2-7, with a weak D call TRBD1 (6 bases). The germline V gene has CDR1 SGHKS and CDR2 YYEKEE (reference sequence). The CDR3 is made up of 14 amino acids. In DNA, the CDR3 is TGTGCCAGCAGCTTTAGTGGGGCACAGGGCAACAACGACTTC. Amino acids: CASSFSGAQGNNDF.

The rearrangement uses TRBV15 and TRBJ2-1; 14 bases line up with TRBD2. The junction had 0 bases not matched to a gene; V was cut back by 0 bases and J by 5 bases. The CDR3 contains 16 residues. Germline-derived CDR1 and CDR2 are LNHNV and YYDKDF (reference sequence). The CDR3 DNA sequence: TGTGCCACCAGCAGAGAGACTAGCGGGAGGGACAATGAGCAGTTCTTC. Amino acids: CATSRETSGRDNEQFF.

CDR3 loop: CAISASESYNEQFF. The CDR3 bases are TGTGCCATCAGTGCGTCTGAATCCTACAATGAGCAGTTCTTC. The rearrangement uses TRBV10-3 and TRBJ2-1; D is unclear. The ends were cut back, 4 bases at V and 1 base at J, with 8 bases in the middle. Germline V gives CDR1 ENHRY, CDR2 SYGVKD. The CDR3 has 14 amino acids.

The sample holds one count of this clone. The CDR3 spells CASSQNGQDFNGYTF. The CDR3, as DNA: TGTGCCAGCTCCCAAAACGGACAGGACTTCAATGGCTACACCTTC. V is TRBV18 and J is TRBJ1-2, with 7 nucleotides matching TRBD1. This CDR3 has 15 residues. Germline CDR1 KGHSH, CDR2 LQKENI. Unmatched junction bases numbered 13, after V lost 6 bases and J lost 6 bases.

J is TRBJ2-2 and V is TRBV9; a weak D match, TRBD1 (6 bases). V was clipped by 0 bases and J by 5 bases, with 17 bases between them. CDR1 is SGDLS and CDR2 is YYNGEE in the germline V gene. This CDR3 has 17 amino acids. CDR3 coding DNA: TGTGCCAGCAGCGTAGAGGGACATAAAACGGGGACCGGGGAGCTGTTTTTT. Protein product: CASSVEGHKTGTGELFF. Full variable domain (missing parts from reference TRBV9 and TRBJ2-2): DSGVTQTPKHLITATGQRVTLRCSPRSGDLSVYWYQQSLDQGLQFLIQYYNGEERAKGNILERFSAQQFPDLHSELNLSSLELGDSALYFCASSVEGHKTGTGELFFGEGSRLTVL.

The chain links TRBV7-9 to TRBJ1-2; D is perhaps TRBD1 (5 bases). Germline loops: CDR1 SEHNR, CDR2 FQNEAQ (reference sequence). The germline V and J ends were trimmed by 2 bases and 4 bases, with 14 bases remaining between them. The CDR3 spans 15 residues. The DNA of the CDR3 is TGTGCCAGCAGCTTACGCACGGGGCCGCCCTATGGCTACACCTTC. Amino acids: CASSLRTGPPYGYTF.

The V and J genes are TRBV18 and TRBJ2-3; 14 positions agree with TRBD2. Germline CDR1 KGHSH, CDR2 LQKENI. This CDR3 is 17 amino acids long. After removal of 5 bases from V and 2 bases from J, the junction contained 6 bases not matched to a gene. CDR3 nucleotide sequence: TGTGCCAGCTCATTGGGGACTAGCGGGAGTTTCACAGATACGCAGTATTTT. This encodes CASSLGTSGSFTDTQYF.

The chain couples TRBV6-1 to TRBJ2-3; 10 bases fit TRBD1. The junction had 12 bases not matched to a gene; V was cut back by 3 bases and J by 9 bases. The CDR3 totals 16 residues. The germline CDR1 and CDR2 sequences are MNHNS and SASEGT. CDR3 nucleotides: TGTGCCAGCAGTGACTACGGTGGGACAGGGGTAGAAACGCAGTATTTT. This gives the protein CASSDYGGTGVETQYF.

The chain combines TRBV3-1 (or the pseudogene TRBV3-2) with TRBJ1-5, with D unresolved. The V and J ends lost 1 base and 1 base respectively, with 8 bases between them. The germline CDR1 and CDR2 sequences are LGHDT and YNNKEL (reference sequence). The CDR3 runs 15 residues. The CDR3 region is CASSQAGRSNQPQHF. Here the CDR3 DNA reads TGTGCCAGCAGCCAAGCTGGGAGGAGCAATCAGCCCCAGCATTTT.

This sequence joins TRBV6-1 and TRBJ2-7; D not resolved. Germline CDR1 and CDR2: MNHNS and SASEGT. The CDR3 is made up of 14 amino acids. The ends were cut back, 1 base at V and 4 bases at J, with 11 bases in the middle. CDR3 bases: TGTGCCAGCAGTGAAGTTTTGACGAGATACGAGCAGTACTTC. This codes for CASSEVLTRYEQYF.

The chain employs TRBV19 and TRBJ1-5; TRBD1 matches 12 bases. Germline-derived CDR1 and CDR2 are LNHDA and SQIVND (reference sequence). Trimming at V came to 4 bases and at J to 8 bases, leaving 6 bases not matched to a gene. The CDR3 loop spans 15 amino acids. CDR3 protein: CASSKGGQGAKPQHF. The CDR3 DNA is TGTGCCAGTAGTAAGGGGGGACAGGGGGCCAAGCCCCAGCATTTT.

The rearrangement links TRBV10-2 to TRBJ1-1; D is ambiguous. The germline V gene encodes CDR1 WSHSY and CDR2 SAAADI. The CDR3 runs to 15 residues. Trimming took off 10 bases at V and 4 bases at J, with 22 bases between the two ends. In nucleotides, the CDR3 is TGCGCCACAAAAAAGTCTCAATTCGTTGGCACTGAAGCTTTCTTT. Translated, it gives CATKKSQFVGTEAFF.

The chain employs TRBV18 and TRBJ2-4, with TRBD1 identical over 7 bases. The CDR3 has 18 amino acids. With 3 bases clipped from V and 2 bases from J, the junction kept 13 bases outside the gene matches. The V gene's germline CDR1 is KGHSH and CDR2 LQKENI. CDR3 bases: TGTGCCAGCTCACCCTCTGGGACAGCCTTCGGAACCAAAAACATTCAGTACTTC. This encodes CASSPSGTAFGTKNIQYF.

The chain is built from TRBV5-1 and TRBJ2-7; possibly TRBD1 for D (5 bases). CDR3 length: 14 residues. Germline assignment: CDR1 SGHRS and CDR2 YFSETQ. V was clipped by 3 bases and J by 5 bases, with 15 bases between them. In DNA form, the CDR3 reads TGCGCCAGCAGCTCCCGGACACTCTTTGACGAGCAGTACTTC. Amino acids: CASSSRTLFDEQYF.

This chain links TRBV3-1 (or the pseudogene TRBV3-2) with TRBJ1-2; D perhaps matches TRBD1 (6 bases). V shed 3 bases and J shed 2 bases, with 16 bases lying between them. Germline CDR1 reads LGHDT; CDR2 reads YNNKEL (reference sequence). CDR3 length: 16 amino acids. The chain's CDR3 is CASSQRTGTPNYGYTF. CDR3 DNA: TGTGCCAGCAGCCAGCGAACCGGGACACCAAACTATGGCTACACCTTC.